This paragraph reports one T cell receptor beta chain. Its antigen remains unknown. These data originate in a study of tumor-infiltrating lymphocytes in localized non-small cell lung cancer. Study overall: The cohort mixed smokers and never-smokers, several histologies, and some post-neoadjuvant-chemotherapy samples.

Regarding the study as a whole: IM1 and IM2 tumors showed no difference in T-cell fraction. Different pieces of the same tissue were used for each assay.

Sequencing was performed with immunoSEQ multiplex PCR; in TCRdb, only in-frame clones are kept and a portion is missing. Among 11,000 or so clones listed, 67% were seen once. Looked up from germline, CDR1 is SGHNT and CDR2 is YYREEE (reference sequence). This CDR3 region has 14 residues. Trimming shortened V by 7 bases and J by 4 bases, and 17 bases separated the two germline ends. The receptor was derived from a human donor with non-small cell lung cancer. Sequenced input: uninvolved lung tissue not adjacent to the tumor. The genes are TRBV5-4 and TRBJ1-1; D is possibly TRBD1 (6 bases). This chain's CDR3 is CASGKQGRTTEAFF. The CDR3, as DNA: TGTGCCAGCGGGAAACAGGGAAGAACCACTGAAGCTTTCTTT. The full variable domain, rest sourced from reference TRBV5-4 and TRBJ1-1, is ETGVTQSPTHLIKTRGQQVTLRCSSQSGHNTVSWYQQALGQGPQFIFQYYREEENGRGNFPPRFSGLQFPNYSSELNVNALELDDSALYLCASGKQGRTTEAFFGQGTRLTVV.